This T cell receptor (beta chain) emerged from a study of blood T cell repertoires in COVID-19. Looking at the study overall: The United States, Italy and Spain provided the acute and convalescent COVID-19 samples. PBMCs, B-cell-depleted T cells, or T cells provided the cDNA or gDNA that made up the material.

Authors' analysis steps: Amplification from reference gene primers served as the basis for estimated nucleated cell counts. Profiling relied on immunoSEQ multiplex PCR, and the TCRdb table lists in-frame clones only, not all of them. The V and J calls and the clone size are those of that table, but D and trimming were determined from the DNA. The top ten hold roughly 29% of the sample, which has fewer than 85,000 clones, 70% to 85% seen once. Germline lookup yields CDR1 SGHDN and CDR2 FVKESK. V trimming: 5 bases; J trimming: 3 bases; junction bases outside the gene matches: 6. The CDR3 runs 15 residues.

This sequence was found in a man aged 55 to 70 with active or convalescent COVID-19. Source material: peripheral blood. The chain joins TRBV14 to TRBJ2-2; 7 bases are a match to TRBD1. CDR3 DNA: TGTGCCAGCAGCTCCCGGGACAGAGACACCGGGGAGCTGTTTTTT. Protein sequence: CASSSRDRDTGELFF.